Each of the 30 T cell receptor beta chains below was sequenced from the same sample in a study of T cells in Graves' hyperthyroidism and ophthalmopathy. Authors of the study amplified TCR beta CDR3 regions from RNA transcripts. First-round RT-PCR with HTBI primers amplified the TCR CDR3 region. TCRdb passed the multiplex PCR reads through MiXCR, listing each CDR3 protein once. This sample has around 600,000 distinct CDR3 sequences, with about a sixth found just once. Sequenced input: blood. These receptors originate from a woman aged 40 to 50 with Graves' ophthalmopathy.

In this sample, this clonotype turned up many times. V is TRBV18 and J is TRBJ1-5, with 7 nucleotides matching TRBD1. The CDR3 extends over 14 amino acids. V was pared by 3 bases and J by 3 bases, with 2 bases of the junction left unmatched. From germline, CDR1 is KGHSH and CDR2 LQKENI. CDR3 in amino acids: CASSPGTDNQPQHF. CDR3 bases: TGTGCCAGCTCACCCGGGACAGACAATCAGCCCCAGCATTTT.

In its sample, this clonotype was seen once. V and J are TRBV12-3 or TRBV12-4 and TRBJ1-5; TRBD1 matches at 10 bases. The CDR3 has 18 amino acids. The J segment lost 2 bases and the V segment lost 7 bases, leaving 14 bases of the junction unmatched. The CDR3 sequence: CASTPGPLGTGGNQPQHF. CDR3 sequence (DNA): TGTGCCAGCACCCCCGGCCCGCTCGGGACAGGGGGCAATCAGCCCCAGCATTTT.

J is TRBJ1-2 and V is TRBV2; no clear D gene. CDR1 SNHLY and CDR2 FYNNEI come from the germline V gene. Between the trimmed V and J ends, which lost 4 bases and 8 bases, there was a span of 17 bases. The CDR3 has 14 residues. For the CDR3, the DNA is TGTGCCAGCAGTGTGGTAGGAAATTTGCGGGGCTACACCTTC. It translates to CASSVVGNLRGYTF.

The chain uses TRBV6-6 and TRBJ1-6, with D tentatively TRBD1 (6 bases). Germline V gene sequence: CDR1 MNHNY, CDR2 SVGAGI (reference sequence). The V end was cut by 2 bases, the J end by 8 bases, with 13 bases between. There are 15 residues in the CDR3. CDR3 region: CASSYRGEGYSPLHF. The CDR3 DNA sequence: TGTGCCAGCAGTTACAGGGGGGAAGGTTATTCACCCCTCCACTTT.

There are a few counts of this clonotype. This chain uses TRBV20-1 with TRBJ2-3, with D possibly called TRBD1 or TRBD2 (6 bases each). The CDR3 covers 15 residues. Per the germline V gene, CDR1 is DFQATT and CDR2 is SNEGSKA (reference sequence). With 5 bases removed from V and 5 bases from J, the gap between germline ends came to 20 bases. This chain's CDR3 is CSAPLSSEGGDTQYF. In nucleotides, the CDR3 is TGCAGTGCTCCCCTCTCTAGTGAGGGGGGAGATACGCAGTATTTT.

At least ten counts were recorded for this clonotype. The CDR3 loop reads CASSRGESNTEAFF. Written as DNA, the CDR3 is TGTGCCAGCAGCAGAGGAGAATCCAACACTGAAGCTTTCTTT. This chain joins TRBV6-1 and TRBJ1-1; no reliable D call. The CDR3 spans 14 residues. The germline V gene encodes CDR1 MNHNS and CDR2 SASEGT. V lost 6 bases to trimming and J lost 2 bases, with 13 bases between them.

The chain is built from TRBV2 and TRBJ2-7; 11 nucleotides line up with TRBD1. V was pared by 6 bases and J by 4 bases, with 5 bases of the junction left unmatched. CDR3 length: 14 residues. Germline values: CDR1 SNHLY, CDR2 FYNNEI. The CDR3 reads CASRGTGGLYEQYF. The CDR3, as DNA: TGTGCCAGCAGAGGGACAGGGGGATTATACGAGCAGTACTTC.

CDR3 residues: CSAQGVFSYEQYF. CDR3 DNA sequence: TGCAGTGCACAGGGGGTTTTTAGCTACGAGCAGTACTTC. This chain links TRBV20-1 with TRBJ2-7; TRBD1 matches 8 bases. This CDR3 spans 13 amino acids. With V trimmed by 6 bases and J by 3 bases, 7 bases remained unmatched. Germline assignment: CDR1 DFQATT and CDR2 SNEGSKA (reference sequence).

Remarks on this clonotype: A much larger clone sits a single nucleotide away, making a read error possible. The chain recombines TRBV7-9 with TRBJ2-5, with D maybe TRBD1 (8 bases). Germline values: CDR1 SEHNR, CDR2 FQNEAQ (reference sequence). The CDR3 runs 16 residues. V lost 5 bases and J lost 9, with 25 bases in between. The CDR3 sequence is CASSPYRTGREEAQYF. The CDR3, as DNA: TGTGCCAGCAGCCCCTACAGGACAGGGAGGGAGGAGGCCCAGTACTTC. Drawing the rest from reference TRBV7-9 and TRBJ2-5, the complete variable domain is DTGVSQNPRHKITKRGQNVTFRCDPISEHNRLYWYRQTLGQGPEFLTYFQNEAQLEKSRLLSDRFSAERPKGSFSTLEIQRTEQGDSAMYLCASSPYRTGREEAQYFGPGTRLLVL.

This clonotype was counted a few times. The genes are TRBV20-1 and TRBJ2-3; 7 bases map to TRBD2. Germline-derived CDR1 and CDR2 are DFQATT and SNEGSKA (reference sequence). The CDR3 extends over 15 amino acids. J was trimmed by 3 bases and V by 0 bases; bases with no gene match: 6. The CDR3 sequence: CSARDSRTRTDTQYF. CDR3 bases: TGCAGTGCTAGAGACTCTCGGACTAGGACAGATACGCAGTATTTT.

This clonotype was counted a few times. V is TRBV11-2 and J is TRBJ1-2; 8 bases are a match to TRBD1. Trimming took 3 bases from V and 6 from J; bases not matched to a gene: 12. The length of the CDR3 is 16 residues. CDR1 and CDR2 from the germline V gene are SGHAT and FQNNGV. In DNA form, the CDR3 reads TGTGCCAGCAGCTTGGTCGGGACAGGCCATCCAAATGGCTACACCTTC. This codes for CASSLVGTGHPNGYTF.

This clonotype has a count of ten or more. The V and J genes are TRBV7-3 and TRBJ2-3; D is possibly TRBD1 (6 bases). Trimming took off 5 bases at V and 6 bases at J, with 18 bases between the two ends. The V gene's germline CDR1 is SGHTA and CDR2 FQGTGA. The CDR3 loop spans 15 amino acids. The CDR3, as DNA: TGTGCCAGCAGCAGAGACAGGTCACCCCTTGATACGCAGTATTTT. Translated, it gives CASSRDRSPLDTQYF. Combining the CDR3 with reference TRBV7-3 and TRBJ2-3 gives the whole variable domain GAGVSQTPSNKVTEKGKYVELRCDPISGHTALYWYRQSLGQGPEFLIYFQGTGAADDSGLPNDRFFAVRPEGSVSTLKIQRTERGDSAVYLCASSRDRSPLDTQYFGPGTRLTVL.

This clonotype was counted only a few times. This chain joins TRBV29-1 and TRBJ1-1; 10 bases are a match to TRBD1. This CDR3 has 13 residues. The trim removed 2 bases at V and 4 bases at J, leaving 1 base unmatched. The germline V gene has CDR1 SQVTM and CDR2 ANQGSEA. The CDR3 coding sequence is TGCAGCGTTGAAAGGACAGGGGGCACTGAAGCTTTCTTT. Translation gives CSVERTGGTEAFF.

This clonotype was found many times. The chain combines TRBV5-1 with TRBJ1-1; D possibly corresponds to TRBD1 (6 bases). The germline V gene encodes CDR1 SGHRS and CDR2 YFSETQ. The CDR3 loop spans 13 amino acids. The V gene lost 6 bases and the J gene lost 3 bases, with 12 bases spanning the gap. CDR3 sequence (DNA): TGCGCCAGCAAGGGGGGGGAAGACACTGAAGCTTTCTTT. Translated: CASKGGEDTEAFF.

In its sample, this clonotype was seen a few times. J is TRBJ2-5 and V is TRBV28; 12 bases are shared with TRBD1. The V gene's germline CDR1 is MDHEN and CDR2 SYDVKM. The CDR3 loop spans 15 amino acids. With 2 bases clipped from V and 5 bases from J, the junction kept 3 bases outside the gene matches. CDR3 residues: CASSLPGQGAETQYF. The CDR3 nucleotides read TGTGCCAGCAGTTTACCGGGACAGGGGGCGGAGACCCAGTACTTC.

The rearrangement joins TRBV28 to TRBJ2-7; the D gene is possibly TRBD2 (5 bases). This CDR3 region has 12 residues. Per the germline V gene, CDR1 is MDHEN and CDR2 is SYDVKM. The V and J ends lost 7 bases and 0 bases respectively, with 7 bases between them. The CDR3 DNA reads TGTGCCAGCAAACGGGGCTCCTACGAGCAGTACTTC. Encoded protein: CASKRGSYEQYF.

The genes are TRBV19 and TRBJ2-3; no firm D call. V was shortened by 6 bases and J by 5 bases, with 6 bases between the two germline ends. Germline CDR1 LNHDA, CDR2 SQIVND (reference sequence). This CDR3 region has 11 residues. The CDR3 DNA sequence: TGTGCCAGTAGAGTGGGAGATACGCAGTATTTT. This translates into CASRVGDTQYF.

V and J are TRBV20-1 and TRBJ2-5; D may be TRBD1 (5 bases). CDR3 size: 13 residues. Per the germline V gene, CDR1 is DFQATT and CDR2 is SNEGSKA (reference sequence). V was shortened by 5 bases and J by 3 bases, with 13 bases between the two germline ends. CDR3 loop: CSAPRQPEETQYF. CDR3 nucleotide sequence: TGCAGTGCTCCCAGACAGCCCGAAGAGACCCAGTACTTC.

This clonotype was detected ten times or more. The J gene is TRBJ1-5, the V gene TRBV19; the match to TRBD1 covers 8 bases. The CDR3 runs to 16 residues. Per germline, CDR1 LNHDA and CDR2 SQIVND (reference sequence). V was clipped by 3 bases and J by 4 bases; unmatched bases: 8. The CDR3 loop is CASSIFDRGLNQPQHF. The CDR3 DNA sequence: TGTGCCAGTAGTATTTTCGACAGGGGATTGAATCAGCCCCAGCATTTT.

This clonotype was detected only a few times. The chain joins TRBV20-1 to TRBJ2-1; 9 positions match TRBD2. CDR3 size: 13 residues. The ends lost 7 bases at V and 2 bases at J; junction bases unmatched: 3. Per the germline V gene, CDR1 is DFQATT and CDR2 is SNEGSKA (reference sequence). The CDR3 protein is CSGRLAAYNEQFF. CDR3 in DNA: TGCAGTGGGAGACTAGCGGCCTACAATGAGCAGTTCTTC.

The sample holds many counts of this clonotype. The V call is TRBV20-1, the J call TRBJ2-7, with 10 bases lining up with TRBD1. V dropped 1 base and J dropped 6; count of bases not matched to a gene: 9. The CDR3 totals 15 residues. Germline loops: CDR1 DFQATT, CDR2 SNEGSKA (reference sequence). The chain's CDR3 is CSARVPGTGAPEQYF. CDR3 in DNA: TGCAGTGCTAGAGTGCCCGGGACAGGGGCTCCCGAGCAGTACTTC.

V gene TRBV12-3 or TRBV12-4 combines with J gene TRBJ1-2; D perhaps matches TRBD1 (6 bases). The CDR3 covers 15 residues. The V gene lost 2 bases and the J gene lost 4 bases, with 14 bases spanning the gap. The CDR3 sequence is CASSLMGALGYGYTF. DNA of the CDR3: TGTGCCAGCAGTTTAATGGGGGCGCTTGGCTATGGCTACACCTTC.

The CDR3 spells CASSPGHGETQYF. For the CDR3, the DNA is TGTGCCAGCAGCCCGGGACACGGGGAGACCCAGTACTTC. The chain employs TRBV2 and TRBJ2-5, with D possibly being TRBD1 (6 bases). The CDR3 sequence is 13 residues long. Germline assignment: CDR1 SNHLY and CDR2 FYNNEI. V shed 6 bases and J shed 5 bases, with 13 bases lying between them.

This clonotype was seen only a few times. The chain couples TRBV14 to TRBJ1-1; 7 bases are shared with TRBD1. V shed 1 base and J 5 bases; nucleotides not matched to a gene: 16. The germline V gene has CDR1 SGHDN and CDR2 FVKESK. This CDR3 contains 18 residues. The DNA for the CDR3 is TGTGCCAGCAGCCAAGGAGGTGATAGGGGGCTAAAGGCTACTGAAGCTTTCTTT. Its protein product is CASSQGGDRGLKATEAFF. The entire variable domain, with the rest obtained from reference TRBV14 and TRBJ1-1, is as follows: EAGVTQFPSHSVIEKGQTVTLRCDPISGHDNLYWYRRVMGKEIKFLLHFVKESKQDESGMPNNRFLAERTGGTYSTLKVQPAELEDSGVYFCASSQGGDRGLKATEAFFGQGTRLTVV.

This clonotype has a count of ten or more. The chain combines TRBV12-3 or TRBV12-4 with TRBJ1-1; D gene ambiguous. V was pared by 6 bases and J by 5 bases, with 13 bases between. The CDR3 loop spans 13 amino acids. As DNA, the CDR3 is TGTGCCAGCAGAGCTTGGCGTGGGACTGAAGCTTTCTTT. This gives the protein CASRAWRGTEAFF.

This clonotype has at least ten counts. The chain links TRBV18 to TRBJ2-7, with D perhaps matching TRBD1 (6 bases). Germline CDR1 and CDR2: KGHSH and LQKENI. The CDR3 totals 14 residues. With 3 bases removed from V and 2 bases from J, the gap between germline ends came to 11 bases. The CDR3 nucleotides are TGTGCCAGCTCACCGGGGGCAGGCCCCTACGAGCAGTACTTC. Translation gives CASSPGAGPYEQYF.

The chain employs TRBV3-1 and TRBJ2-7; 14 nucleotides line up with TRBD2. The V and J ends lost 6 bases and 7 bases, in that order; junction bases with no gene match: 11. The CDR3 has 16 residues. CDR1 LGHDT and CDR2 YNNKEL come from the germline V gene (reference sequence). The CDR3 nucleotides are TGTGCCAGCAGGGAAACCGGGACTAGCGGGGGCTGGGAGCAGTACTTC. Amino acids: CASRETGTSGGWEQYF.

This clonotype was observed many times. The chain is built from TRBV28 and TRBJ2-4; 7 bases line up with TRBD1. Germline lookup yields CDR1 MDHEN and CDR2 SYDVKM. Unmatched junction bases numbered 16, after V lost 4 bases and J lost 4 bases. The CDR3 totals 18 residues. Written as DNA, the CDR3 is TGTGCCAGCAGTTCAGGACAGGCCCGTCAGGAACCAAAAAACATTCAGTACTTC. Translating it yields CASSSGQARQEPKNIQYF.

This clonotype was counted many times. The rearrangement joins TRBV28 to TRBJ2-4; D remains ambiguous. This CDR3 has 13 residues. Trimming took 10 bases from V and 1 from J, leaving 11 bases between them. The germline CDR1 and CDR2 sequences are MDHEN and SYDVKM. The CDR3: CATNPYAKNIQYF. The CDR3 DNA reads as TGTGCCACCAATCCATATGCCAAAAACATTCAGTACTTC. The variable domain in full, completed from reference TRBV28 and TRBJ2-4, reads DVKVTQSSRYLVKRTGEKVFLECVQDMDHENMFWYRQDPGLGLRLIYFSYDVKMKEKGDIPEGYSVSREKKERFSLILESASTNQTSMYLCATNPYAKNIQYFGAGTRLSVL.

The chain combines TRBV20-1 with TRBJ1-1; 12 bases align to TRBD1. Germline lookup yields CDR1 DFQATT and CDR2 SNEGSKA (reference sequence). The CDR3 sequence is 16 residues long. Losses at the gene ends were 6 bases for V and 3 bases for J; bases not matched to a gene: 11. The CDR3 here is CSAPCWDRGLDTEAFF. CDR3 nucleotide sequence: TGCAGTGCCCCATGTTGGGACAGGGGGCTTGACACTGAAGCTTTCTTT.